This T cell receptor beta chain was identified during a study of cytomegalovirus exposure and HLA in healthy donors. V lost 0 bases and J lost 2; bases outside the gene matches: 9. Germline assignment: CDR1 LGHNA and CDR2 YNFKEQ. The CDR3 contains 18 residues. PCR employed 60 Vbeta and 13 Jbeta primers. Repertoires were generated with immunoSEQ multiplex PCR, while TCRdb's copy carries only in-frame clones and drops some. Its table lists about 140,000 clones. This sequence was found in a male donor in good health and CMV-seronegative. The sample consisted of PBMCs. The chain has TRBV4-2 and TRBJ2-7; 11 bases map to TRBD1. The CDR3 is CASSQDAQGQGVAYEQYF. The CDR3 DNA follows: TGTGCCAGCAGCCAAGATGCTCAGGGACAGGGGGTGGCCTACGAGCAGTACTTC.